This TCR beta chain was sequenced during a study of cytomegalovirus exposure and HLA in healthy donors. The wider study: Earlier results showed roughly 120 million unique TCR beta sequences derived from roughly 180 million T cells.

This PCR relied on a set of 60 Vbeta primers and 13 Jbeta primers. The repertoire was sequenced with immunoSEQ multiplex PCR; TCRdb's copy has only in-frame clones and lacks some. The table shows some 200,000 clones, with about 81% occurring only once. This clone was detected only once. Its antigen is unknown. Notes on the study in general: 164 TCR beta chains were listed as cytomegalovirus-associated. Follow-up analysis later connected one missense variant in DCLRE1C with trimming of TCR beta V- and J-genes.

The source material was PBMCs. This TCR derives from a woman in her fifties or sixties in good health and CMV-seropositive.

This CDR3 is CASGLVLGGNQPQHF. The CDR3 DNA follows: TGTGCTAGTGGTTTGGTACTGGGGGGGAATCAGCCCCAGCATTTT. This chain links TRBV12-5 with TRBJ1-5; D perhaps matches TRBD1 (5 bases). The germline CDR1 and CDR2 sequences are LGHNT and FRNRAP. Trimming pared 0 bases from V and 4 bases from J, leaving 10 bases between. CDR3 size: 15 residues.